This T cell receptor beta chain was found in a study of OX40 agonist ivuxolimab in advanced cancers. About the research overall: Males comprised approximately 84% of the group, whose mean age was about 61 years (range roughly 20 to 85).

General observations from the study: Patients with a partial response at 0.1-3.0 mg/kg had among the lowest clonal expansion. By week 6 at 0.1 to 3.0 mg/kg, blood CD4+ and CD8+ T cells had expanded clonally.

Turning to this clone: Its antigen is unidentified.

TCRdb's table, derived via immunoSEQ multiplex PCR, lists solely in-frame clones and lacks some. The data hold 75,000 to 100,000 clones, with 87% observed a single time. Germline V lookup: CDR1 SEHNR, CDR2 FQNEAQ (reference sequence). The germline V and J ends were trimmed by 0 bases and 2 bases, with 11 bases remaining between them. The CDR3 has 16 amino acids. Blood was sampled at baseline, cycle 4 day 1, and cycle 7 day 1. The material was CD4+ or CD8+ T cells sorted from blood, obtained in a trial of the OX40 agonist ivuxolimab. This receptor was obtained from an adult with an advanced solid tumor such as melanoma, head and neck, liver or kidney cancer. The rearrangement uses TRBV7-9 and TRBJ2-1; no reliable D call. CDR3 sequence: CASSLAGGGTYNEQFF. In DNA, the CDR3 is TGTGCCAGCAGCTTAGCAGGTGGCGGAACCTACAATGAGCAGTTCTTC.